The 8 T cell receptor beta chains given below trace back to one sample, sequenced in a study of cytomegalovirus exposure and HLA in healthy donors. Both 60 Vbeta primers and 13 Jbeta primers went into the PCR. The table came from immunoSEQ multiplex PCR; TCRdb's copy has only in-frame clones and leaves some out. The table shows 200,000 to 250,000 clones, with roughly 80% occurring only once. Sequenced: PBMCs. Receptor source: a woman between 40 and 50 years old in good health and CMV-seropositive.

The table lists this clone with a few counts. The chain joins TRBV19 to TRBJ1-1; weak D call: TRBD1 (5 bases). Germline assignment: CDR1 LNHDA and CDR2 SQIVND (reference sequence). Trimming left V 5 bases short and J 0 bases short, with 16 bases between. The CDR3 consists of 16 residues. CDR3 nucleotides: TGTGCCAGTAGTTTTTCTGCGGGACGTATGAACACTGAAGCTTTCTTT. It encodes CASSFSAGRMNTEAFF.

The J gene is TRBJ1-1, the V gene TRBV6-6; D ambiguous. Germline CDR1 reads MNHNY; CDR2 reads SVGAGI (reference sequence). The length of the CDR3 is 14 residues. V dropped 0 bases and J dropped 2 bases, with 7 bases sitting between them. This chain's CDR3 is CASSYSTGNTEAFF. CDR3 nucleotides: TGTGCCAGCAGTTACTCGACGGGTAACACTGAAGCTTTCTTT.

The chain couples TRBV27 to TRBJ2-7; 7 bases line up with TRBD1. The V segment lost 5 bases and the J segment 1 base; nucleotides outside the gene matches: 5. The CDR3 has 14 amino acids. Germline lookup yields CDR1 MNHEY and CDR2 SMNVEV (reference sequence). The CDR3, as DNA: TGTGCCAGCAGTAGGACGGACAGGTCCTACGAGCAGTACTTC. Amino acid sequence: CASSRTDRSYEQYF.

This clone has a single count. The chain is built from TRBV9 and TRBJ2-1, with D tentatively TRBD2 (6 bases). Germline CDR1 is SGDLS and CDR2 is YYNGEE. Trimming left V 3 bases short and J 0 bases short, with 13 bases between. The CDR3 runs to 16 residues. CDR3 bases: TGTGCCAGCAGCGGCGGCGGGACGGGCTCCTACAATGAGCAGTTCTTC. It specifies CASSGGGTGSYNEQFF.

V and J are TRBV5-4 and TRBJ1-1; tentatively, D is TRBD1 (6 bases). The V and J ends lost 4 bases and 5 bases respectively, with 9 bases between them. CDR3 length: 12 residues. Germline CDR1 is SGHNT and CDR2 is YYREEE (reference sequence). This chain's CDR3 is CASSTDRTEAFF. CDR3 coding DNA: TGTGCCAGCAGCACCGACAGGACTGAAGCTTTCTTT.

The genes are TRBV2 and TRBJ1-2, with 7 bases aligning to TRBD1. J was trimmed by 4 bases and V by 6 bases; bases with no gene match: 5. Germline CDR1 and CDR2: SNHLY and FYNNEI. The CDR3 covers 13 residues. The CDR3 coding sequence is TGTGCCAGCAGCCCAACAGGGGCCTATGGCTACACCTTC. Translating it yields CASSPTGAYGYTF.

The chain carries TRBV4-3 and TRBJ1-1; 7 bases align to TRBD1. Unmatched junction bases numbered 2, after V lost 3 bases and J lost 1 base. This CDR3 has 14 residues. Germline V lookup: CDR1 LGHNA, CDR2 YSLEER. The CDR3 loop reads CASSHGQENTEAFF. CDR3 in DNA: TGCGCCAGCAGCCACGGACAGGAGAACACTGAAGCTTTCTTT.

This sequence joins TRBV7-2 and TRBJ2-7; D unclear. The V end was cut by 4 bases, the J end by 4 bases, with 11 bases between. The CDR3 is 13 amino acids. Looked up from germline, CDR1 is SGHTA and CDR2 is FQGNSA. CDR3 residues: CASSSQRLYEQYF. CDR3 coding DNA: TGTGCCAGCAGCTCCCAGAGGTTGTACGAGCAGTACTTC.